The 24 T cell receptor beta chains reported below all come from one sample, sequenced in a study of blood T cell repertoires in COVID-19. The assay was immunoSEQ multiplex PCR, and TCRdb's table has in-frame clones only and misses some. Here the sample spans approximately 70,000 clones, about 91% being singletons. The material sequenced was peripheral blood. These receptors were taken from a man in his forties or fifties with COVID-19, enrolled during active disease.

The CDR3 loop reads CASSHSYEQYF. In DNA, the CDR3 is TGTGCCAGCAGTCATAGTTACGAGCAGTACTTC. The V and J genes are TRBV6-5 and TRBJ2-7; D is unresolved. Trimming stripped 5 bases from V and 4 bases from J, with 6 bases between. The length of the CDR3 is 11 residues. Germline V gene data show CDR1 as MNHEY and CDR2 as SVGAGI.

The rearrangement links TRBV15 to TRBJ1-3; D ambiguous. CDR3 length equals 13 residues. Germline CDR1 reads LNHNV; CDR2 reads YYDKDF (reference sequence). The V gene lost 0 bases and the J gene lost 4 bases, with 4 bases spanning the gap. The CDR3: CATSRDAGNTIYF. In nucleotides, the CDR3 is TGTGCCACCAGCAGAGACGCGGGAAACACCATATATTTT.

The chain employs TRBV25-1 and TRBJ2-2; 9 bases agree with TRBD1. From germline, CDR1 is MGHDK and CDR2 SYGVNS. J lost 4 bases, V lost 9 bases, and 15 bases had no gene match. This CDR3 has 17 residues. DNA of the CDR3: TGTGCCAGGGTACCGGAGAGGACAGGGGTCAGCACCGGGGAGCTGTTTTTT. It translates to CARVPERTGVSTGELFF.

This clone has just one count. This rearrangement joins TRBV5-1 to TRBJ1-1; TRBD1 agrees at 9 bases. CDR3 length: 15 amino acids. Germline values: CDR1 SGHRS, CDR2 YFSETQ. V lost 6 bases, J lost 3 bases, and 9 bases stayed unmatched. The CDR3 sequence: CASTLLQGADTEAFF. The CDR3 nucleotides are TGCGCCAGCACCTTACTACAGGGGGCGGACACTGAAGCTTTCTTT.

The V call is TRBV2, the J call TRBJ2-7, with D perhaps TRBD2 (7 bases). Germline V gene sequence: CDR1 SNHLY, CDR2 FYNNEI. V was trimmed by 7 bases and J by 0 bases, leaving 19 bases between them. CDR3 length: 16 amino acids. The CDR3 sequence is CASTHWAGASSYEQYF. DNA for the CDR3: TGTGCCAGCACTCACTGGGCGGGGGCCAGCTCCTACGAGCAGTACTTC.

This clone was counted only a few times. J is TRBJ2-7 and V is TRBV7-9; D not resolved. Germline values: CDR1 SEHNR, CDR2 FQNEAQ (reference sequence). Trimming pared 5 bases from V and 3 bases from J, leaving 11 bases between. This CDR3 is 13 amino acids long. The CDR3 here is CASSPQERYEQYF. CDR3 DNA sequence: TGTGCCAGCAGCCCTCAGGAACGCTACGAGCAGTACTTC.

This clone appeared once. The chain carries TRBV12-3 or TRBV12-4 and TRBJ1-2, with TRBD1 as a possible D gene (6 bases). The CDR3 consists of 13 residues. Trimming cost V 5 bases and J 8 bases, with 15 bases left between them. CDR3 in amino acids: CASSPAGAWGYTF. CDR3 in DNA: TGTGCCAGCAGTCCGGCGGGGGCCTGGGGCTACACCTTC.

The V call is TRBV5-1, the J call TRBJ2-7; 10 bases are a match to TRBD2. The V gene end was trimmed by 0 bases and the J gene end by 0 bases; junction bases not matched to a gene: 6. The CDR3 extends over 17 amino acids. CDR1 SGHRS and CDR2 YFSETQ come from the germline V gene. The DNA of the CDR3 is TGCGCCAGCAGCTTGGGTAGCGGGGGGCCGAGCTCCTACGAGCAGTACTTC. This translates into CASSLGSGGPSSYEQYF.

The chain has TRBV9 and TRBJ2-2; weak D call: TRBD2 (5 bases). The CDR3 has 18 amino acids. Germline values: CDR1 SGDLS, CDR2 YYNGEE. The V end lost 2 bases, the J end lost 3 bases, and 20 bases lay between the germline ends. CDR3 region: CASSVEGWRYKDTGELFF. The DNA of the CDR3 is TGTGCCAGCAGCGTCGAGGGCTGGCGGTATAAGGACACCGGGGAGCTGTTTTTT.

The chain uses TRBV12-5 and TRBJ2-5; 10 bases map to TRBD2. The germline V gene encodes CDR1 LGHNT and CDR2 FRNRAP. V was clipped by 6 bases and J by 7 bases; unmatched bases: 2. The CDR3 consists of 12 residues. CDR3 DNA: TGTGCTAGTGGACTAGCGGGGCTGACCCAGTACTTC. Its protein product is CASGLAGLTQYF.

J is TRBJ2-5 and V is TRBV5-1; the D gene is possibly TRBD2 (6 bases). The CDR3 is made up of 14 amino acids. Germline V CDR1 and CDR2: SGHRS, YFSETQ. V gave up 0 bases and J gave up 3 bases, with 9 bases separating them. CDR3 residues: CASSLVPGEETQYF. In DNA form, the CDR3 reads TGCGCCAGCAGCTTGGTGCCGGGAGAAGAGACCCAGTACTTC.

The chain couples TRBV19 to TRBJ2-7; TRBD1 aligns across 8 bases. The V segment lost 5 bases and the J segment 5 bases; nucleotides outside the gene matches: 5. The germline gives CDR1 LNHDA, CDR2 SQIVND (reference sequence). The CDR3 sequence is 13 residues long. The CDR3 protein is CASSPTGVDEQYF. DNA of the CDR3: TGTGCCAGTAGTCCGACAGGGGTGGACGAGCAGTACTTC.

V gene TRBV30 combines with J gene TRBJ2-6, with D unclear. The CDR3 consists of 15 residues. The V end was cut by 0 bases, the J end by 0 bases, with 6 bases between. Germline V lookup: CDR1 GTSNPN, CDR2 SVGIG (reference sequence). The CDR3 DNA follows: TGTGCCTGGAGTGTACTCTCCTCTGGGGCCAACGTCCTGACTTTC. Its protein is CAWSVLSSGANVLTF.

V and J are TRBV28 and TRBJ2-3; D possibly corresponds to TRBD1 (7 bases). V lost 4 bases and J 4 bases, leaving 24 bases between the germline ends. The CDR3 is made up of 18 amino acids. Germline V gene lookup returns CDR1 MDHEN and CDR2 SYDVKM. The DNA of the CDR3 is TGTGCCAGCAGTTCGGGACAGACTAGTGGGACCTTCTCAGATACGCAGTATTTT. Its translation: CASSSGQTSGTFSDTQYF.

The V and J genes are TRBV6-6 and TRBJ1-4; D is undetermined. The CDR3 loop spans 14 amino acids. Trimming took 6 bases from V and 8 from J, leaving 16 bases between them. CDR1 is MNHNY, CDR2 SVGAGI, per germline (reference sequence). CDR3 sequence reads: CASRTGSEGEKLFF. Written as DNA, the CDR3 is TGTGCCAGCAGAACCGGATCCGAGGGAGAAAAACTGTTTTTT.

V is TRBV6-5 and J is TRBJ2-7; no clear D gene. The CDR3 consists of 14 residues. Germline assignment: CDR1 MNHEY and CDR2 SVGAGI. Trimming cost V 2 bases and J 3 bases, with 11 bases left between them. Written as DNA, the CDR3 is TGTGCCAGCAGTTACGAGGCAGCGAGCTACGAGCAGTACTTC. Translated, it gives CASSYEAASYEQYF.

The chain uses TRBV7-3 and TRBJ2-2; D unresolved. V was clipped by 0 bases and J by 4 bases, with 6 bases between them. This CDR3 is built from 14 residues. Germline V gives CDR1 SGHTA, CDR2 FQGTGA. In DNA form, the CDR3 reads TGTGCCAGCAGCTTAACCGTCCCCACCGGGGAGCTGTTTTTT. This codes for CASSLTVPTGELFF.

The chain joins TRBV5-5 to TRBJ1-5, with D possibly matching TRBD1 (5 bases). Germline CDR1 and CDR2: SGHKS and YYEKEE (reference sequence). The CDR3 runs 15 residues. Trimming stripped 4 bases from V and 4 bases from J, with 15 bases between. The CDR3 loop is CASSQFQGSNQPQHF. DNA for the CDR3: TGTGCCAGCAGCCAATTTCAGGGATCTAATCAGCCCCAGCATTTT.

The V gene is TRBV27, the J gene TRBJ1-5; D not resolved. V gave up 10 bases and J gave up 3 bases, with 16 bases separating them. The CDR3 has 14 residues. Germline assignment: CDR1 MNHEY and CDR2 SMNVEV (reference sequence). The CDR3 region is CANLPHENNQPQHF. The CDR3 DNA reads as TGTGCCAACCTCCCTCACGAGAACAATCAGCCCCAGCATTTT.

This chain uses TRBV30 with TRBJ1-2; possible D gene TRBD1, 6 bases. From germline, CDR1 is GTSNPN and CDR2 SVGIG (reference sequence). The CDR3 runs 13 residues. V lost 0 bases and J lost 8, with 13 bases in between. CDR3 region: CAWSVQTGYGYTF. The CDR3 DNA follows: TGTGCCTGGAGTGTACAAACAGGGTACGGCTACACCTTC.

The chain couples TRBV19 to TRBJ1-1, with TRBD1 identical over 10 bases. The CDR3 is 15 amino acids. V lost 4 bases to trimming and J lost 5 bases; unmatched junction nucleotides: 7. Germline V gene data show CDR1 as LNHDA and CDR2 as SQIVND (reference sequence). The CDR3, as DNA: TGTGCCAGTAGTAACCGACAGGGGGCAAGAACTGAAGCTTTCTTT. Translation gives CASSNRQGARTEAFF. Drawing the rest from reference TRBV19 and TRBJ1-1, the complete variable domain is DGGITQSPKYLFRKEGQNVTLSCEQNLNHDAMYWYRQDPGQGLRLIYYSQIVNDFQKGDIAEGYSVSREKKESFPLTVTSAQKNPTAFYLCASSNRQGARTEAFFGQGTRLTVV.

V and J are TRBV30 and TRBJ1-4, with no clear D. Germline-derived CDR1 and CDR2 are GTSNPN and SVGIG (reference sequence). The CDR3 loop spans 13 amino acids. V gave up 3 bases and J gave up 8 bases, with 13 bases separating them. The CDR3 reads CAWSSWAAEKLFF. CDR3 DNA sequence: TGTGCCTGGAGCTCGTGGGCCGCAGAAAAACTGTTTTTT.

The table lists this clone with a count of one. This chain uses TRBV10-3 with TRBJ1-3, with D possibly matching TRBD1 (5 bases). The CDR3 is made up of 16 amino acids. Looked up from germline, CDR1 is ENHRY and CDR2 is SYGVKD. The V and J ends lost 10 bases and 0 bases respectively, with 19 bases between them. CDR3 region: CATAGGTGISGNTIYF. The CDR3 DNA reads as TGTGCCACCGCGGGGGGAACGGGCATCTCTGGAAACACCATATATTTT.

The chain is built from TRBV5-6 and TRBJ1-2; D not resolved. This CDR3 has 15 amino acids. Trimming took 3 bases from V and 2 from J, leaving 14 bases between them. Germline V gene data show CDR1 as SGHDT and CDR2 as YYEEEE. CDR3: CASSSSSGLNYGYTF. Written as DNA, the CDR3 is TGTGCCAGCAGCTCTAGTAGTGGGTTAAACTATGGCTACACCTTC.